This TCR beta chain was sequenced during a study of blood T cell repertoires in COVID-19. Study overall: Acute-phase and convalescent COVID-19 samples originated in the United States, Italy and Spain.

In the original workflow: Estimates of nucleated cell counts were drawn from the amplification of reference gene primers. TCRdb's table, derived via immunoSEQ multiplex PCR, lists solely in-frame clones and lacks some. The V and J calls and clone size were taken over from that table, and D and trimming were inferred from the DNA. The data show approximately 190,000 clones, around four fifths seen once. The CDR3 loop spans 14 amino acids. Germline assignment: CDR1 ENHRY and CDR2 SYGVKD. Trimming cost V 3 bases and J 1 base, with 8 bases left between them. Sequencing was performed on peripheral blood. The sequence was collected from a woman in her 70s with active or convalescent COVID-19. The rearrangement joins TRBV10-3 to TRBJ2-3; tentative D call: TRBD1 (6 bases). The DNA for the CDR3 is TGTGCCATCAGTGAAGGGGGTCGCACAGATACGCAGTATTTT. Its protein is CAISEGGRTDTQYF.